This TCR beta chain was sequenced during a study of blood T cell repertoires in COVID-19. TCRdb's copy holds only in-frame clones and misses some; the assay was immunoSEQ multiplex PCR. The sample yields more than 150,000 clones, about 88% seen once. In germline, CDR1 is SGHVS, CDR2 FQNEAQ. This CDR3 comprises 15 residues. Trimming removed 5 bases from V and 4 bases from J; junction bases left unmatched: 6. The sequencing input was peripheral blood. The V gene is TRBV7-8, the J gene TRBJ2-2; 8 bases fit TRBD2. The origin of this receptor is a man in his forties or fifties with active or convalescent COVID-19. Here the CDR3 DNA reads TGTGCCAGCAGCCCTACGGGGGGGGCCACCGGGGAGCTGTTTTTT. As protein: CASSPTGGATGELFF.